The 15 T cell receptor beta chains below all came from one sample that was sequenced in a study of cytomegalovirus exposure and HLA in healthy donors. With 60 Vbeta and 13 Jbeta primers, the PCR was carried out. The method was immunoSEQ multiplex PCR; TCRdb's version includes in-frame clones alone and lacks a portion of them. The sample has 55,000 to 70,000 clones; under 85% are singletons. The sequenced material came from PBMCs. Receptor source: a woman in her fifties or sixties in good health and CMV-seropositive.

This sequence joins TRBV11-2 and TRBJ2-7; TRBD2 agrees at 7 bases. Germline CDR1 is SGHAT and CDR2 is FQNNGV. J gave up 3 bases and V 11 bases, and 7 bases lay outside the gene matches. CDR3 size: 12 residues. The CDR3 loop reads CASRGRGYEQYF. CDR3 nucleotide sequence: TGTGCCTCCCGGGGGAGGGGCTACGAGCAGTACTTC.

This rearrangement joins TRBV5-6 to TRBJ2-7; perhaps TRBD2 as D (5 bases). Per the germline V gene, CDR1 is SGHDT and CDR2 is YYEEEE. The CDR3 extends over 12 amino acids. V was clipped by 5 bases and J by 7 bases, with 13 bases between them. The CDR3 is CASRGGPGEQYF. As DNA, the CDR3 is TGTGCCAGCAGAGGTGGGCCGGGAGAGCAGTACTTC.

The V and J genes are TRBV6-1 and TRBJ1-2; TRBD1 agrees at 9 bases. The CDR3 is 16 amino acids. Germline V CDR1 and CDR2: MNHNS, SASEGT. Trimming cost V 3 bases and J 2 bases; bases outside gene matches: 7. This CDR3 reads CASSDGGQGGNYGYTF. The CDR3, as DNA: TGTGCCAGCAGTGATGGGGGACAGGGAGGGAACTATGGCTACACCTTC.

V is TRBV4-1 and J is TRBJ2-1; D possibly corresponds to TRBD2 (6 bases). Germline V gives CDR1 MGHRA, CDR2 YSYEKL. The CDR3 sequence is 14 residues long. V was cut by 1 base and J by 8 bases, with 12 bases left in between. The CDR3, as DNA: TGCGCCAGCAGCCAAGTAAGGGGCGGGGATGAGCAGTTCTTC. This gives the protein CASSQVRGGDEQFF.

A few counts support this clone. The chain uses TRBV29-1 and TRBJ1-1, with a possible D match to TRBD1 (5 bases). The V end lost 4 bases, the J end lost 3 bases, and 6 bases lay between the germline ends. The CDR3 consists of 11 residues. In germline, CDR1 is SQVTM, CDR2 ANQGSEA. The CDR3 bases are TGCAGCGTTGTAGGGGACACTGAAGCTTTCTTT. The encoded protein is CSVVGDTEAFF.

The chain carries TRBV2 and TRBJ1-4, with a possible D match to TRBD1 (5 bases). The V gene's germline CDR1 is SNHLY and CDR2 FYNNEI. V was clipped by 3 bases and J by 8 bases, with 16 bases between them. CDR3 length equals 15 residues. Here the CDR3 reads CASSEEQGSGEKLFF. The CDR3 DNA is TGTGCCAGCAGTGAGGAGCAGGGTTCTGGGGAAAAACTGTTTTTT.

The V and J genes are TRBV15 and TRBJ1-4; D not resolved. The length of the CDR3 is 16 residues. Deletions cut 0 bases from V and 0 bases from J, with 8 bases between. Germline V CDR1 and CDR2: LNHNV, YYDKDF (reference sequence). CDR3 in DNA: TGTGCCACCAGCAGAGATCGGGGATCAACTAATGAAAAACTGTTTTTT. Its protein product is CATSRDRGSTNEKLFF.

This chain connects TRBV5-1 to TRBJ2-3; 12 bases agree with TRBD2. Trimming at V came to 0 bases and at J to 6 bases, leaving 8 bases not matched to a gene. Germline-derived CDR1 and CDR2 are SGHRS and YFSETQ. This CDR3 is 17 amino acids long. CDR3 sequence: CASSLATLAGGPDTQYF. The CDR3 nucleotides read TGCGCCAGCAGCTTGGCCACTCTAGCGGGAGGGCCGGATACGCAGTATTTT.

The chain uses TRBV27 and TRBJ1-6; tentative D call: TRBD1 (6 bases). Trimming stripped 6 bases from V and 8 bases from J, with 14 bases between. The CDR3 has 14 residues. Germline CDR1 and CDR2: MNHEY and SMNVEV (reference sequence). The CDR3 sequence is CASRGGGGYSPLHF. The CDR3 nucleotides read TGTGCCAGCAGGGGAGGGGGAGGATATTCACCCCTCCACTTT.

The chain uses TRBV6-1 and TRBJ1-4; 7 bases match TRBD1. CDR1 is MNHNS, CDR2 SASEGT, per germline. CDR3 length: 14 amino acids. Germline trimming cut 6 bases from V and 2 bases from J; bases unmatched to any gene: 3. DNA of the CDR3: TGTGCCAGCAGAGCACAGGGGACTAATGAAAAACTGTTTTTT. This codes for CASRAQGTNEKLFF.

The chain combines TRBV5-1 with TRBJ2-3; possible D gene TRBD2, 5 bases. V shed 4 bases and J shed 2 bases, with 8 bases lying between them. Germline V gives CDR1 SGHRS, CDR2 YFSETQ. The CDR3 spans 13 residues. The CDR3 spells CASSGSFTDTQYF. CDR3 coding DNA: TGCGCCAGCAGCGGGAGCTTCACAGATACGCAGTATTTT.

This chain connects TRBV29-1 to TRBJ2-7; TRBD1 is a possible D gene (6 bases). The CDR3 extends over 15 amino acids. V dropped 4 bases and J dropped 3 bases, with 19 bases sitting between them. Germline CDR1 and CDR2: SQVTM and ANQGSEA. CDR3 bases: TGCAGCGTTGCACCGCCACAGGGTAACAGCTACGAGCAGTACTTC. Amino acid sequence: CSVAPPQGNSYEQYF.

In DNA form, the CDR3 reads TGTGCCAGCAGCGCTACAGGTTTAACCTATGGCTACACCTTC. It specifies CASSATGLTYGYTF. The chain is built from TRBV5-5 and TRBJ1-2; TRBD1 might be the D (5 bases). The CDR3 has 14 amino acids. Trimming pared 4 bases from V and 4 bases from J, leaving 14 bases between. The germline V gene encodes CDR1 SGHKS and CDR2 YYEKEE (reference sequence).

The chain links TRBV7-8 to TRBJ1-2, with unresolved D. Trimming removed 5 bases at V and 3 bases at J, with 13 bases between. This CDR3 has 14 amino acids. The germline CDR1 and CDR2 sequences are SGHVS and FQNEAQ. This CDR3 is CASSPNVGDYGYTF. CDR3 DNA: TGTGCCAGCAGCCCGAACGTGGGCGACTATGGCTACACCTTC.

The rearrangement links TRBV15 to TRBJ1-4, with 7 bases identical to TRBD1. The CDR3 length is 15 residues. The V segment lost 2 bases and the J segment 1 base; nucleotides outside the gene matches: 1. Germline V CDR1 and CDR2: LNHNV, YYDKDF (reference sequence). As DNA, the CDR3 is TGTGCCACCAGCAGAAGGACAGGAACTAATGAAAAACTGTTTTTT. Translation: CATSRRTGTNEKLFF. Based on the CDR3 plus reference TRBV15 and TRBJ1-4, the full variable domain is DAMVIQNPRYQVTQFGKPVTLSCSQTLNHNVMYWYQQKSSQAPKLLFHYYDKDFNNEADTPDNFQSRRPNTSFCFLDIRSPGLGDTAMYLCATSRRTGTNEKLFFGSGTQLSVL.